The text below deals with one TCR beta chain. This clonotype appeared once. Its antigen target is currently unknown. No much larger clone is present one base from it, and per-base qualities are unavailable. A lone read is weak support. RNA was extracted using the RNeasy kit, and roughly 0.5 to 1 ug of the RNA was reverse transcribed with random hexamers. The immunoSEQ multiplex PCR assay, which covers 54 Vbeta and 13 Jbeta segments, was used to amplify TCR beta CDR3 regions. Bias from PCR amplification was corrected by using a synthetic template baseline for primer optimization and for computational correction. The source study handled its data this way. Only productive sequences were kept, with reads annotated to V, D and J genes according to IMGT and analyzed in immunoSEQ Analyzer. Clonality was calculated as one minus the Shannon entropy normalized by log2 of the number of productive unique sequences. Public and private clones were assessed among the 100 most prevalent clones of each patient and control. Clones were defined as Susac-specific if absent from the healthy and MS cohorts, from roughly 1,100 published viral clones and from other ImmuneACCESS disease sequences. The public reads were reanalyzed by TCRdb: fastp trimming at Q25, MiXCR alignment, in-frame beta chains only. Entries are consolidated by CDR3 protein sequence, retaining the most common genes and DNA. V and J calls and clone size were set by TCRdb, not the authors. The sample profile shows around 130,000 distinct CDR3 sequences; around nine tenths of them were found once. Around 0.22% of the sample is held by the ten biggest clonotypes.

This entry is derived from a study of CD8 T cells in Susac syndrome (dated by TCRdb to between 2019 and 2020). With respect to the entire study: Whether CD8+ T cell activation and differentiation in Susac syndrome was antigen driven was tested using repertoire sequencing. Clonality of the CD8+ T cell repertoire was compared between over 10 healthy donors, roughly 14 Susac syndrome patients and under 19 multiple sclerosis patients.

On the study overall, not on this receptor specifically: The TCR sequencing and HLA analysis was acknowledged to have included a relatively small number of individuals.

Taken from cysteine to phenylalanine, the CDR3 has 16 residues. The CDR3 DNA has 48 bases and is translated from base 1. Compared with germline, V lacks 3 bases and J lacks 1 base; bases without a gene match: 0. CDR1 and CDR2, per the germline V gene (reference sequence), are LGHDT and YNNKEL. Peripheral blood CD8+ and CD4+ T cells from healthy donors, Susac syndrome patients and multiple sclerosis patients were profiled using high-throughput TCR beta sequencing. Multiple sclerosis controls were treatment-naive patients with stable or active relapsing-remitting disease fulfilling revised McDonald criteria. Bulk CD8+ and CD4+ T cells were purified magnetically by negative isolation, whereas CD8+ TEMRA cells were enriched by FACS. Blood was collected in EDTA tubes and processed within 24 hours, with PBMCs isolated through density gradient centrifugation. PBMCs intended for TCR sequencing were cryopreserved in liquid nitrogen and were subsequently thawed in a 37 degrees C water bath. A purity of at least 90% was achieved for sorted or isolated CD4+, CD8+ and CD8+ TEMRA cells.

The rearrangement combines TRBV3-1 with TRBJ2-1; TRBD2 lines up with 13 middle nucleotides. Sequencing input: CD8+ T cells from PBMCs. This clonotype originated in a human donor with multiple sclerosis. The nucleotide sequence reads as follows: TGTGCCAGCAGCCAGGGACTAGCGGGGTCCTACAATGAGCAGTTCTTC. Protein translation: CASSQGLAGSYNEQFF.